These T cell receptor beta chains were read from a single sample in a study of T cells in Graves' hyperthyroidism and ophthalmopathy. One entry per CDR3 protein results from TCRdb running MiXCR on the multiplex PCR reads. Of roughly 710,000 distinct CDR3 sequences listed, 30% to 40% are singletons. Input material: blood. The source is a woman aged 35 to 49 with Graves' hyperthyroidism. Both conserved end residues are part of each CDR3. A D gene is named only where the DNA matches it firmly. Not every row has a clone size; where given, it reads once, few, many or a size class.

clone_size: few
j_call: TRBJ2-7
v_call: TRBV7-9
d_call: TRBD2
cdr3_aa: CASSLETSTYEQYF
cdr3_nt: TGTGCCAGCAGCCTCGAGACTAGCACCTACGAGCAGTACTTC

clone_size: NA
j_call: TRBJ2-7
v_call: TRBV29-1
d_call: NA
cdr3_aa: CSVELTTGTTYEQYF
cdr3_nt: TGCAGCGTTGAACTCACGACAGGCACGACCTACGAGCAGTACTTC

clone_size: many
j_call: TRBJ1-2
v_call: TRBV4-3
d_call: NA
cdr3_aa: CASSQDVRGYGYTF
cdr3_nt: TGCGCCAGCAGCCAAGATGTCCGGGGCTATGGCTACACCTTC

clone_size: many
j_call: TRBJ1-2
v_call: TRBV19
d_call: NA
cdr3_aa: CASRAGPKSSYGYTF
cdr3_nt: TGTGCCAGTAGGGCCGGCCCTAAGAGCTCCTATGGCTACACCTTC

clone_size: many
j_call: TRBJ2-6
v_call: TRBV10-2
d_call: NA
cdr3_aa: CASSVEGAGSGANVLTF
cdr3_nt: TGCGCCAGCAGCGTCGAAGGGGCCGGCTCTGGGGCCAACGTCCTGACTTTC

clone_size: few
j_call: TRBJ2-6
v_call: TRBV4-1
d_call: NA
cdr3_aa: CASSPTRLGGANVLTF
cdr3_nt: TGCGCCAGCAGCCCGACGCGTCTGGGAGGGGCCAACGTCCTGACTTTC

clone_size: many
j_call: TRBJ1-6
v_call: TRBV12-3/TRBV12-4
d_call: TRBD1
cdr3_aa: CASSSSDRRGSPLHF
cdr3_nt: TGTGCCAGCAGTTCGTCGGACAGGCGTGGTTCACCCCTCCACTTT

clone_size: many
j_call: TRBJ1-5
v_call: TRBV4-1
d_call: NA
cdr3_aa: CASSRNLDGYNQPQHF
cdr3_nt: TGCGCCAGCAGCCGTAACCTGGACGGATACAATCAGCCCCAGCATTTT

clone_size: many
j_call: TRBJ1-2
v_call: TRBV7-9
d_call: TRBD1
cdr3_aa: CASSNRGSDYGYTF
cdr3_nt: TGTGCCAGCAGCAACAGGGGGTCCGACTATGGCTACACCTTC

clone_size: NA
j_call: TRBJ1-1
v_call: TRBV7-9
d_call: NA
cdr3_aa: CASSPFGQGGMNTEAFF
cdr3_nt: TGTGCCAGCTCACCATTTGGGCAGGGAGGCATGAACACTGAAGCTTTCTTT

clone_size: many
j_call: TRBJ2-5
v_call: TRBV14
d_call: NA
cdr3_aa: CASSQDPGRQETQYF
cdr3_nt: TGTGCCAGCAGCCAAGATCCGGGACGTCAAGAGACCCAGTACTTC

clone_size: many
j_call: TRBJ2-5
v_call: TRBV7-2
d_call: TRBD2
cdr3_aa: CASSLSIAGVWETQYF
cdr3_nt: TGTGCCAGCAGCTTATCTATAGCGGGAGTGTGGGAGACCCAGTACTTC

clone_size: few
j_call: TRBJ2-5
v_call: TRBV6-5
d_call: TRBD1
cdr3_aa: CASRPTGGQETQYF
cdr3_nt: TGTGCCAGCAGACCGACAGGGGGCCAAGAGACCCAGTACTTC

clone_size: few
j_call: TRBJ2-7
v_call: TRBV7-8
d_call: TRBD1
cdr3_aa: CASSSAPGQGSYEQYF
cdr3_nt: TGTGCCAGCAGCTCCGCTCCGGGACAGGGGTCCTACGAGCAGTACTTC

clone_size: many
j_call: TRBJ2-5
v_call: TRBV7-9
d_call: TRBD2
cdr3_aa: CASSPRAGGPSIETQYF
cdr3_nt: TGTGCCAGCAGCCCGAGAGCGGGGGGGCCCTCGATAGAGACCCAGTACTTC

clone_size: NA
j_call: TRBJ1-6
v_call: TRBV7-9
d_call: NA
cdr3_aa: CASSLQGFYSPLHF
cdr3_nt: TGTGCCAGCAGCCTACAGGGATTTTATTCACCCCTCCACTTT

clone_size: many
j_call: TRBJ2-5
v_call: TRBV19
d_call: TRBD1
cdr3_aa: CASSIDSGRGHGTQYF
cdr3_nt: TGTGCCAGTAGTATAGATTCGGGCAGGGGGCATGGGACCCAGTACTTC

clone_size: NA
j_call: TRBJ1-2
v_call: TRBV5-4
d_call: TRBD1
cdr3_aa: CASSSPNRGHHGYTF
cdr3_nt: TGTGCCAGCAGCTCGCCTAACAGGGGGCATCATGGCTACACCTTC

clone_size: NA
j_call: TRBJ2-7
v_call: TRBV7-9
d_call: TRBD1
cdr3_aa: CASSLRRGTYEQYF
cdr3_nt: TGTGCCAGCAGCCTCCGCAGGGGGACCTACGAGCAGTACTTC

clone_size: NA
j_call: TRBJ1-1
v_call: TRBV5-5
d_call: TRBD1
cdr3_aa: CASSFVTGTGNTEAFF
cdr3_nt: TGCGCCAGCAGCTTCGTCACCGGGACAGGGAACACTGAAGCTTTCTTT

clone_size: few
j_call: TRBJ1-1
v_call: TRBV30
d_call: NA
cdr3_aa: CAWSRDRNTEAFF
cdr3_nt: TGTGCCTGGAGCCGGGACCGAAACACTGAAGCTTTCTTT

clone_size: NA
j_call: TRBJ2-7
v_call: TRBV4-3
d_call: NA
cdr3_aa: CASSPPGLSDEQYF
cdr3_nt: TGCGCCAGCAGCCCACCCGGTTTGTCCGACGAGCAGTACTTC

clone_size: few
j_call: TRBJ1-5
v_call: TRBV7-8
d_call: NA
cdr3_aa: CASSRQEGQHF
cdr3_nt: TGTGCCAGCAGCCGACAGGAGGGCCAGCATTTT

clone_size: NA
j_call: TRBJ1-4
v_call: TRBV7-9
d_call: NA
cdr3_aa: CASSPPQGSNEKLFF
cdr3_nt: TGTGCCAGCAGCCCACCCCAGGGCTCTAATGAAAAACTGTTTTTT

clone_size: NA
j_call: TRBJ1-1
v_call: TRBV24-1
d_call: NA
cdr3_aa: CATSASGTEAFF
cdr3_nt: TGTGCCACCAGTGCGTCCGGCACTGAAGCTTTCTTT

clone_size: many
j_call: TRBJ1-1
v_call: TRBV7-9
d_call: NA
cdr3_aa: CASTPGLGANTEAFF
cdr3_nt: TGTGCCAGCACCCCGGGATTGGGAGCGAACACTGAAGCTTTCTTT

clone_size: NA
j_call: TRBJ1-2
v_call: TRBV29-1
d_call: NA
cdr3_aa: CSVDDGGARYTF
cdr3_nt: TGCAGCGTTGACGACGGGGGCGCGCGCTACACCTTC

clone_size: NA
j_call: TRBJ1-1
v_call: TRBV5-1
d_call: TRBD1
cdr3_aa: CASSSPGTGATEAFF
cdr3_nt: TGCGCCAGCAGCTCCCCCGGGACAGGGGCCACTGAAGCTTTCTTT

clone_size: NA
j_call: TRBJ2-6
v_call: TRBV6-5
d_call: NA
cdr3_aa: CAISYSAVTGANVLTF
cdr3_nt: TGTGCCATCAGTTACTCAGCGGTTACTGGGGCCAACGTCCTGACTTTC

clone_size: NA
j_call: TRBJ2-7
v_call: TRBV28
d_call: TRBD2
cdr3_aa: CATQNGLAGPYEQYF
cdr3_nt: TGTGCCACTCAAAATGGACTAGCGGGACCCTACGAGCAGTACTTC

clone_size: NA
j_call: TRBJ1-1
v_call: TRBV2
d_call: TRBD1
cdr3_aa: CASSPQTGGAKQAFF
cdr3_nt: TGTGCCAGCAGTCCCCAGACAGGGGGCGCGAAGCAAGCTTTCTTT

clone_size: few
j_call: TRBJ2-6
v_call: TRBV7-9
d_call: TRBD1
cdr3_aa: CASSLDRGSPFGANVLTF
cdr3_nt: TGTGCCAGCAGCCTTGACAGGGGGTCTCCCTTTGGGGCCAACGTCCTGACTTTC

clone_size: NA
j_call: TRBJ1-1
v_call: TRBV5-5
d_call: NA
cdr3_aa: CASSLGSRAVTEAFF
cdr3_nt: TGTGCCAGCAGCTTGGGTTCGAGGGCGGTCACTGAAGCTTTCTTT

clone_size: many
j_call: TRBJ1-2
v_call: TRBV20-1
d_call: NA
cdr3_aa: CSAPRIGYGYTF
cdr3_nt: TGCAGTGCGCCCCGGATCGGCTATGGCTACACCTTC

clone_size: many
j_call: TRBJ2-5
v_call: TRBV7-9
d_call: TRBD2
cdr3_aa: CASRRRVAGEETQYF
cdr3_nt: TGTGCCAGCAGAAGACGAGTGGCGGGAGAAGAGACCCAGTACTTC

clone_size: NA
j_call: TRBJ2-1
v_call: TRBV9
d_call: NA
cdr3_aa: CASSAVSGNEQFF
cdr3_nt: TGTGCCAGCAGCGCCGTTAGCGGCAATGAGCAGTTCTTC

clone_size: few
j_call: TRBJ1-3
v_call: TRBV29-1
d_call: NA
cdr3_aa: CSVSRDSGNTIYF
cdr3_nt: TGCAGCGTTTCCAGGGATTCTGGAAACACCATATATTTT